The clone carrying this TCR beta chain was counted a few times. The data belong to a study of T cell repertoires in cytomegalovirus infection. TCRdb reprocessed the reads via MiXCR and lists one record per CDR3 protein. This table has around 550,000 distinct CDR3 sequences, approximately 25% appearing once. Sequencing input: PBMCs. The receptor comes from a human donor in good health (CMV status not recorded). Some clones in this sample may be carry-over from other donors' samples.

The CDR3 sequence: CASSLTGARKNTEAFF. Here the CDR3 DNA reads TGTGCCAGCAGCTTAACCGGGGCACGGAAGAACACTGAAGCTTTCTTT. The rearrangement joins TRBV7-9 to TRBJ1-1; possibly TRBD1 for D (5 bases). The germline V gene has CDR1 SEHNR and CDR2 FQNEAQ (reference sequence). V shed 2 bases and J shed 1 base, with 14 bases lying between them. The CDR3 loop spans 16 amino acids.